Sequencing of this T cell receptor beta chain was carried out in a study of blood T cell repertoires in COVID-19. The germline CDR1 and CDR2 sequences are SGHDT and YYEEEE. CDR3 size: 13 residues. With 2 bases clipped from V and 4 bases from J, the junction kept 2 bases outside the gene matches. Per the authors' pipeline: The assay estimated nucleated cells by amplifying reference gene primers. The data were produced by immunoSEQ multiplex PCR, yet TCRdb's version contains in-frame clones alone and is incomplete. V, J and clone size derive from that table, while D and trimming were established from the DNA sequence. Among around 250,000 clones listed, roughly four fifths were seen once.

The TCR originated in a man aged 35 to 55 who had recovered from COVID-19. The material sequenced was PBMCs or T cells enriched from blood (not recorded which). The chain has TRBV5-6 and TRBJ2-7; 8 bases line up with TRBD1. The CDR3 spells CASSFGTGYEQYF. CDR3 nucleotide sequence: TGTGCCAGCAGCTTCGGGACAGGATACGAGCAGTACTTC.